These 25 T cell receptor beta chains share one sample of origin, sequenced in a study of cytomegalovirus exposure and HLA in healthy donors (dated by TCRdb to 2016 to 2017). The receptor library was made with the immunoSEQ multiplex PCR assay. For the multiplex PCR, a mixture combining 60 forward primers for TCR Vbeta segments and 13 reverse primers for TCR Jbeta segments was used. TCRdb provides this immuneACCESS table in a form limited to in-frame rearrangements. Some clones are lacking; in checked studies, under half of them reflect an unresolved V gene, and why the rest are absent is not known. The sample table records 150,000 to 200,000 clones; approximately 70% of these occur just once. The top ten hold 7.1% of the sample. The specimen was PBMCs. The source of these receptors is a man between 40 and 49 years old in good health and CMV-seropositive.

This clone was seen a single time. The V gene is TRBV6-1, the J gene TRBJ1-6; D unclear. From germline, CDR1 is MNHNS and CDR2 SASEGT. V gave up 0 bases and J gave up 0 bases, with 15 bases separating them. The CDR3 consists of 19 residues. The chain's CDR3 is CASSEAGSLFSSYNSPLHF. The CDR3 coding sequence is TGTGCCAGCAGTGAAGCTGGGAGTCTCTTTAGCTCCTATAATTCACCCCTCCACTTT.

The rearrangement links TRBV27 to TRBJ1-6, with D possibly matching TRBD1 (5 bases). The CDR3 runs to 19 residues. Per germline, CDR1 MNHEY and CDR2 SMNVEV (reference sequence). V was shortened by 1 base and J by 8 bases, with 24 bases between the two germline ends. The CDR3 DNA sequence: TGTGCCAGCAGTTTATGGAGGGGCTCAGGACGCTTAGAAGATTCACCCCTCCACTTT. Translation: CASSLWRGSGRLEDSPLHF.

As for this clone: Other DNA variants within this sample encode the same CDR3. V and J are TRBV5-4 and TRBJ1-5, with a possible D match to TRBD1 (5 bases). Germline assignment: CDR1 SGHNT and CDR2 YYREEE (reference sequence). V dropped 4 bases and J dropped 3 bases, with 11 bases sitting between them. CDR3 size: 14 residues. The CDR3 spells CASSLGGSNQPQHF. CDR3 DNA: TGTGCCAGCAGCCTCGGGGGGTCCAATCAGCCCCAGCATTTT.

The CDR3 nucleotides are TGCGCCAGCAGCTATGAAGGGAGCTCCTATAATTCACCCCTCCACTTT. Encoded protein: CASSYEGSSYNSPLHF. This rearrangement joins TRBV5-1 to TRBJ1-6; D is undetermined. Trimming removed 3 bases from V and 0 bases from J, with 10 bases in between. The length of the CDR3 is 16 residues. The germline V gene has CDR1 SGHRS and CDR2 YFSETQ.

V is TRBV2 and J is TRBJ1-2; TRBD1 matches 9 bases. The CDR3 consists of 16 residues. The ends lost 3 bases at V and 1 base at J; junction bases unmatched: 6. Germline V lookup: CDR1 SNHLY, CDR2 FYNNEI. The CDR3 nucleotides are TGTGCCAGCAGTGATGGGGGACAGGGATATAACTATGGCTACACCTTC. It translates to CASSDGGQGYNYGYTF.

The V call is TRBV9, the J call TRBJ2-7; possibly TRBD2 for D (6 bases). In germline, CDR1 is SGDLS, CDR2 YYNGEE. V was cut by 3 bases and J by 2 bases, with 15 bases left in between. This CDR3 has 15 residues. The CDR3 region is CASSGDGTDPYEQYF. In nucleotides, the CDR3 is TGTGCCAGCAGCGGAGACGGGACTGACCCCTACGAGCAGTACTTC.

Written as DNA, the CDR3 is TGTGCCAGCTCACCGACGGACAATGCAGCTTTCTTT. This codes for CASSPTDNAAFF. V and J are TRBV18 and TRBJ1-1; possible D gene TRBD1, 5 bases. Germline-derived CDR1 and CDR2 are KGHSH and LQKENI. The CDR3 has 12 amino acids. The V end lost 3 bases, the J end lost 10 bases, and 12 bases lay between the germline ends.

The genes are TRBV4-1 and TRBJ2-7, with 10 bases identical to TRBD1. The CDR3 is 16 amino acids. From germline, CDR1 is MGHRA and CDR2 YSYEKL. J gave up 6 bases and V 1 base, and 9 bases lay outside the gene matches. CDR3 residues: CASSQVIRDRGPEQYF. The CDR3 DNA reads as TGCGCCAGCAGCCAAGTGATAAGAGACAGGGGGCCCGAGCAGTACTTC.

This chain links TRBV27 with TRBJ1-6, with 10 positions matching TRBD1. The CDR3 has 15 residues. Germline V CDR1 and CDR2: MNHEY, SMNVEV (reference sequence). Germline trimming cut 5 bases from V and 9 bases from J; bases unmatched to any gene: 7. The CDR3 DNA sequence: TGTGCCAGCAGTGCACCCGGGACAGGGGTTTCACCCCTCCACTTT. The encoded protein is CASSAPGTGVSPLHF.

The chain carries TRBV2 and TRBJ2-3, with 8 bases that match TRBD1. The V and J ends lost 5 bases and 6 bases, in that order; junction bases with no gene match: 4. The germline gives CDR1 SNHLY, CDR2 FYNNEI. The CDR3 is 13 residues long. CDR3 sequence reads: CASSRTGWDTQYF. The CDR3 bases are TGTGCCAGCAGTCGGACAGGGTGGGATACGCAGTATTTT. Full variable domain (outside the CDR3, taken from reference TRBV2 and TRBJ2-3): EPEVTQTPSHQVTQMGQEVILRCVPISNHLYFYWYRQILGQKVEFLVSFYNNEISEKSEIFDDQFSVERPDGSNFTLKIRSTKLEDSAMYFCASSRTGWDTQYFGPGTRLTVL.

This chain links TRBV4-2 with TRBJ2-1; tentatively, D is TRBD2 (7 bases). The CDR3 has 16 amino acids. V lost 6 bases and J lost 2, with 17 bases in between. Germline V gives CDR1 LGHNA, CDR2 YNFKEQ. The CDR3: CASSRDRGAAYNEQFF. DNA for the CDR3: TGTGCCAGCAGTCGGGACCGGGGGGCCGCCTACAATGAGCAGTTCTTC.

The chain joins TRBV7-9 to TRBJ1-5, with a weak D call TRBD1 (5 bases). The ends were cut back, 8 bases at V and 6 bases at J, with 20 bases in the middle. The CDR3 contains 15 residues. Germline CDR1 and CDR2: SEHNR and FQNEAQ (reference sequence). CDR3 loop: CASAGGAVGSQPQHF. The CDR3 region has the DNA TGTGCCAGCGCGGGGGGTGCGGTGGGTAGTCAGCCCCAGCATTTT.

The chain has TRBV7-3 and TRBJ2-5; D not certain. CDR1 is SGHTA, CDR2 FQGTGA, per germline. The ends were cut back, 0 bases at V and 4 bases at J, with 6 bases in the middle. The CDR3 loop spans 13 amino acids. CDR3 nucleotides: TGTGCCAGCAGCTTAACGACGGGAGAGACCCAGTACTTC. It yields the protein CASSLTTGETQYF.

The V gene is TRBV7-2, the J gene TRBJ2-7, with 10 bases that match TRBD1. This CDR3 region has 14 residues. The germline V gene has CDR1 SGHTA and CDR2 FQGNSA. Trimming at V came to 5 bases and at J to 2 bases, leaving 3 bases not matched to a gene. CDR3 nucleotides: TGTGCCAGCAGCCGGACAGGGGGTCCCTACGAGCAGTACTTC. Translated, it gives CASSRTGGPYEQYF.

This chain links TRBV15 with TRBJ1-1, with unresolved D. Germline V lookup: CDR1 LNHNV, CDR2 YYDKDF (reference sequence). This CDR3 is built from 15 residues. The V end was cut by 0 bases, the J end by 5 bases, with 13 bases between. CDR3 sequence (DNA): TGTGCCACCAGCAGAGAAGAGGAGGTAAGGACTGAAGCTTTCTTT. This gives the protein CATSREEEVRTEAFF.

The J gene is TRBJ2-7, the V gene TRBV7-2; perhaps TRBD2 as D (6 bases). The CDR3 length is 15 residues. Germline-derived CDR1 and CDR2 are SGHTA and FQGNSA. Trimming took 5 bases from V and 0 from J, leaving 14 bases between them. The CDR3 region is CASSTGRSGSYEQYF. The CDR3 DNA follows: TGTGCCAGCAGCACGGGGAGGAGCGGCTCCTACGAGCAGTACTTC.

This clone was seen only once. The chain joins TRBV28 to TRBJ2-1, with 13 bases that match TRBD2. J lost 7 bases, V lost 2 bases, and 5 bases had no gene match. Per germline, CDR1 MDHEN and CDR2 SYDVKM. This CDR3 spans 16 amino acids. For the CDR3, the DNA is TGTGCCAGCAGTTTACAAACTAGCGGGGGGGCAAATGAGCAGTTCTTC. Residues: CASSLQTSGGANEQFF. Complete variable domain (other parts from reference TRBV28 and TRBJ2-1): DVKVTQSSRYLVKRTGEKVFLECVQDMDHENMFWYRQDPGLGLRLIYFSYDVKMKEKGDIPEGYSVSREKKERFSLILESASTNQTSMYLCASSLQTSGGANEQFFGPGTRLTVL.

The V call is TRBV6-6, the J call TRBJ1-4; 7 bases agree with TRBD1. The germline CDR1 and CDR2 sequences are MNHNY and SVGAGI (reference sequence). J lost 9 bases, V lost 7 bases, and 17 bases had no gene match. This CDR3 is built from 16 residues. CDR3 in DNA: TGTGCCAGCACCGACCGTGAGACAGGGAGTCAGAAAAAACTGTTTTTT. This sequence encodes CASTDRETGSQKKLFF.

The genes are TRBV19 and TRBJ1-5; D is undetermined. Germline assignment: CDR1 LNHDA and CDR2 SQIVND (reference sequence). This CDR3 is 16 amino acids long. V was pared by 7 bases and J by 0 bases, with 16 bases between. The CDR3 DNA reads TGTGCCAGTACCCTAGGGAGCCACCTTAGCAATCAGCCCCAGCATTTT. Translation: CASTLGSHLSNQPQHF.

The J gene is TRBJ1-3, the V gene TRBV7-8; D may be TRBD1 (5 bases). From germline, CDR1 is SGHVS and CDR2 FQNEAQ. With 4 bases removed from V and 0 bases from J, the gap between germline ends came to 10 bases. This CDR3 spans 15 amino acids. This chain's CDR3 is CASSSIGGSGNTIYF. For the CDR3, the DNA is TGTGCCAGCAGCTCCATCGGGGGCTCTGGAAACACCATATATTTT.

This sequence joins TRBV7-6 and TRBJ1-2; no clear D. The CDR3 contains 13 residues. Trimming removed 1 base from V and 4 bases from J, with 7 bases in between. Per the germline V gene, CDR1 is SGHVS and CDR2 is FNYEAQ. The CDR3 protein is CASSLGYSYGYTF. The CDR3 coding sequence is TGTGCCAGCAGCTTAGGGTACAGCTATGGCTACACCTTC.

The CDR3 loop reads CASSQDRYNEQFF. The CDR3 DNA is TGTGCCAGCAGCCAAGACAGATACAATGAGCAGTTCTTC. The chain recombines TRBV11-1 with TRBJ2-1; the D gene is possibly TRBD1 (5 bases). Trimming removed 5 bases at V and 4 bases at J, with 9 bases between. CDR1 and CDR2 (germline): SGHAT, FQDESV (reference sequence). The CDR3 spans 13 residues.

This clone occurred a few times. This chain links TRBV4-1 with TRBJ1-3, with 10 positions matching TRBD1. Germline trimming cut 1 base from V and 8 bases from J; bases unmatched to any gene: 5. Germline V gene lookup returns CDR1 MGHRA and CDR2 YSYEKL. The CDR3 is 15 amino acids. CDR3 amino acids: CASSQAPGQGHTIYF. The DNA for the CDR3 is TGCGCCAGCAGCCAAGCCCCGGGACAGGGGCACACCATATATTTT.

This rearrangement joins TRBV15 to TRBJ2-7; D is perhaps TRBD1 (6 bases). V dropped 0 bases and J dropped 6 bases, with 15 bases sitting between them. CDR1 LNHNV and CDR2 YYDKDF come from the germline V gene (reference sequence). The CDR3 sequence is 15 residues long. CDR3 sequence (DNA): TGTGCCACCAGCAGAGAGGCACAGGGAGTTCGCGAGCAGTACTTC. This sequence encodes CATSREAQGVREQYF.

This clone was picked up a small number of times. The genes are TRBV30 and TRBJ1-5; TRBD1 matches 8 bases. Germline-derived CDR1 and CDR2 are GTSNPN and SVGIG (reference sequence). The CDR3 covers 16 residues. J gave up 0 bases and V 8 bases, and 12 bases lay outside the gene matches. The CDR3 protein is CAPRGQAFCSNQPQHF. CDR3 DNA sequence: TGTGCCCCAAGGGGACAGGCTTTTTGTAGCAATCAGCCCCAGCATTTT.